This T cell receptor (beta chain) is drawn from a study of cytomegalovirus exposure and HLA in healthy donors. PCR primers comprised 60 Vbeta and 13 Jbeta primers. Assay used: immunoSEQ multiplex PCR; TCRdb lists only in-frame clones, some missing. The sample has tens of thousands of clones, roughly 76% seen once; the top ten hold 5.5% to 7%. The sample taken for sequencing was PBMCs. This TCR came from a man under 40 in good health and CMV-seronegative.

CDR3 bases: TGTGCCATCAGTGCAGGGGCAACTAATGAAAAACTGTTTTTT. This translates into CAISAGATNEKLFF. The rearrangement joins TRBV10-3 to TRBJ1-4; D possibly corresponds to TRBD1 (6 bases). The CDR3 sequence is 14 residues long. V was pared by 4 bases and J by 0 bases, with 6 bases between. CDR1 and CDR2 from the germline V gene are ENHRY and SYGVKD.